The 24 T cell receptor beta chains reported below all come from one sample, sequenced in a study of T-cell reconstitution after alpha-beta-depleted transplantation in children. Unique molecular identifiers were used to barcode this TCRbeta library. TCRdb reprocessed the PCR reads with MiXCR, giving one entry per CDR3 protein. This table holds hundreds of thousands of distinct CDR3 sequences, roughly 9.1% found once. The sequences come from PBMCs, collected before TCRalphabeta/CD19-depleted stem cell transplant. These receptors were obtained from a boy in the first two years of life with acute myeloid leukemia, due to receive a stem cell transplant.

This clonotype was observed at least ten times. The V call is TRBV7-2, the J call TRBJ2-1, with a possible D match to TRBD1 (6 bases). Germline V gene data show CDR1 as SGHTA and CDR2 as FQGNSA. This CDR3 comprises 14 residues. V was trimmed by 5 bases and J by 9 bases, leaving 17 bases between them. The CDR3, as DNA: TGTGCCAGCAGCGGAAGGGGGTTTGGTCTTGAGCAGTTCTTC. Its translation is CASSGRGFGLEQFF.

This clonotype has at least ten counts. J is TRBJ2-2 and V is TRBV12-5; 7 bases are shared with TRBD2. There are 15 residues in the CDR3. The V and J ends lost 2 bases and 4 bases, in that order; junction bases with no gene match: 4. Germline V gene sequence: CDR1 LGHNT, CDR2 FRNRAP. CDR3 loop: CASGLTGGGTGELFF. CDR3 DNA sequence: TGTGCTAGTGGTTTGACGGGAGGCGGCACCGGGGAGCTGTTTTTT.

This clonotype was picked up one time. A much larger clone differs from this one at a single base, so this may be a read error. The rearrangement links TRBV4-2 to TRBJ1-3; a weak D match, TRBD1 (5 bases). Germline V gene lookup returns CDR1 LGHNA and CDR2 YNFKEQ. The CDR3 length is 16 residues. CDR3 DNA sequence: TGTGCCAGCGGCCATGATCACGGGGGGTCCGGAAACACCATATATTTT. It encodes CASGHDHGGSGNTIYF.

This clonotype has at least ten counts. The chain links TRBV29-1 to TRBJ1-2; perhaps TRBD1 as D (6 bases). With 4 bases removed from V and 6 bases from J, the gap between germline ends came to 9 bases. The germline gives CDR1 SQVTM, CDR2 ANQGSEA. CDR3 length equals 11 residues. In nucleotides, the CDR3 is TGCAGCGTTGGGGGGGCGGATGGCTACACCTTC. This sequence encodes CSVGGADGYTF.

A remark on this clonotype: A clone one base away is much larger, so this may be a read error. The genes are TRBV7-3 and TRBJ2-1; D is possibly TRBD2 (6 bases). CDR3 length equals 15 residues. Germline-derived CDR1 and CDR2 are SGHTA and FQGTGA. V was trimmed by 1 base and J by 3 bases, leaving 10 bases between them. CDR3 nucleotides: TGTGCCAGCAGCTTAATAGCGGCAGTCTACAATGAGCAGTTCTTC. It specifies CASSLIAAVYNEQFF.

The J gene is TRBJ2-3, the V gene TRBV12-3 or TRBV12-4, with D possibly matching TRBD1 (6 bases). The germline V and J ends were trimmed by 4 bases and 3 bases, with 14 bases remaining between them. CDR3 length: 15 residues. The CDR3 loop is CASSSGNRVTDTQYF. The DNA of the CDR3 is TGTGCCAGCAGTTCCGGGAACAGGGTGACAGATACGCAGTATTTT.

This clonotype was counted ten times or more. V usage is TRBV5-1 and J usage is TRBJ2-3; 7 bases match TRBD2. The CDR3 spans 15 residues. V was clipped by 8 bases and J by 1 base; unmatched bases: 10. Germline V gives CDR1 SGHRS, CDR2 YFSETQ. The CDR3, as DNA: TGCGCCAGTTCCGGGGGGATCGAAGGCACAGATACGCAGTATTTT. Protein product: CASSGGIEGTDTQYF.

This clonotype was seen only a few times. The chain carries TRBV24-1 and TRBJ2-7; D is undetermined. The germline gives CDR1 KGHDR, CDR2 SFDVKD. The CDR3 is 12 amino acids. V lost 0 bases to trimming and J lost 6 bases, with 5 bases between them. The CDR3 protein is CATSDLKSEQYF. CDR3 DNA: TGTGCCACCAGTGATTTGAAAAGCGAGCAGTACTTC.

This clonotype was detected many times. V usage is TRBV12-3 or TRBV12-4 and J usage is TRBJ2-7; the match to TRBD1 covers 7 bases. The CDR3 sequence is 14 residues long. Trimming at V came to 6 bases and at J to 3 bases, leaving 8 bases not matched to a gene. CDR3 amino acids: CASSGITGDYEQYF. DNA for the CDR3: TGTGCCAGCAGCGGAATCACAGGGGACTACGAGCAGTACTTC.

This clonotype was counted at least ten times. V is TRBV15 and J is TRBJ2-5, with 8 positions matching TRBD1. The germline gives CDR1 LNHNV, CDR2 YYDKDF (reference sequence). CDR3 length equals 19 residues. V lost 2 bases and J lost 2; bases outside the gene matches: 16. CDR3 residues: CATSRPRDRILSLQETQYF. CDR3 bases: TGTGCCACCAGCAGACCCCGGGACAGGATTCTATCTTTACAAGAGACCCAGTACTTC.

This clonotype was observed at least ten times. This chain connects TRBV6-5 to TRBJ1-6; D is ambiguous. This CDR3 spans 15 amino acids. V shed 0 bases and J shed 15 bases, with 18 bases lying between them. Germline V gene lookup returns CDR1 MNHEY and CDR2 SVGAGI. The CDR3 DNA reads TGTGCCAGCAGTTACTCTGGCGGAAATGGGCATTTCCTCCACTTT. This gives the protein CASSYSGGNGHFLHF.

This clonotype was observed at least ten times. The chain couples TRBV5-1 to TRBJ1-5; D is unresolved. CDR3 length: 13 residues. Germline loops: CDR1 SGHRS, CDR2 YFSETQ. V shed 0 bases and J shed 4 bases, with 5 bases lying between them. The chain's CDR3 is CASSLEANQPQHF. CDR3 DNA: TGCGCCAGCAGCTTGGAGGCTAATCAGCCCCAGCATTTT.

This clonotype was observed at least ten times. The CDR3 sequence: CASSSTDMETQYF. CDR3 DNA: TGTGCCAGCAGTTCGACGGACATGGAGACCCAGTACTTC. This chain links TRBV27 with TRBJ2-5, with D tentatively TRBD1 (5 bases). This CDR3 region has 13 residues. Trimming took 4 bases from V and 5 from J, leaving 11 bases between them. Germline values: CDR1 MNHEY, CDR2 SMNVEV (reference sequence).

This clonotype has ten or more counts. The V call is TRBV3-1, the J call TRBJ1-6; D remains unclear. V was clipped by 0 bases and J by 5 bases, with 11 bases between them. The CDR3 has 16 residues. Germline V gene lookup returns CDR1 LGHDT and CDR2 YNNKEL (reference sequence). Written as DNA, the CDR3 is TGTGCCAGCAGCCAAGAAGGTGGGCAGAATAATTCACCCCTCCACTTT. It codes for CASSQEGGQNNSPLHF.

In this sample, this clonotype turned up many times. The CDR3 DNA reads TGTGCCAGCAGCTTATGGGCAGGGGGCAATGAGCAGTTCTTC. Amino acid sequence: CASSLWAGGNEQFF. The genes are TRBV7-8 and TRBJ2-1, with 7 bases matching TRBD1. This CDR3 is built from 14 residues. V shed 2 bases and J 6 bases; nucleotides not matched to a gene: 4. Germline CDR1 and CDR2: SGHVS and FQNEAQ.

Many counts were recorded for this clonotype. The V and J genes are TRBV24-1 and TRBJ2-1, with 10 bases matching TRBD1. Germline V gives CDR1 KGHDR, CDR2 SFDVKD. V gave up 2 bases and J gave up 3 bases; unmatched junction bases: 3. CDR3 length equals 16 residues. CDR3 sequence reads: CATSDSRTGGYNEQFF. In DNA, the CDR3 is TGTGCCACCAGTGATTCTCGGACAGGGGGCTACAATGAGCAGTTCTTC.

The rearrangement links TRBV25-1 to TRBJ2-1, with unresolved D. Germline V gene sequence: CDR1 MGHDK, CDR2 SYGVNS. CDR3 size: 13 residues. Between the trimmed V and J ends, which lost 3 bases and 5 bases, there was a span of 8 bases. The CDR3 nucleotides read TGTGCCAGCAGTGATTACAGAGACAATGAGCAGTTCTTC. Translated, it gives CASSDYRDNEQFF. The variable domain in full, completed from reference TRBV25-1 and TRBJ2-1, reads EADIYQTPRYLVIGTGKKITLECSQTMGHDKMYWYQQDPGMELHLIHYSYGVNSTEKGDLSSESTVSRIRTEHFPLTLESARPSHTSQYLCASSDYRDNEQFFGPGTRLTVL.

This clonotype came up many times. This chain uses TRBV12-3 or TRBV12-4 with TRBJ1-5, with D unresolved. The CDR3 runs 16 residues. V was shortened by 6 bases and J by 0 bases, with 15 bases between the two germline ends. The DNA for the CDR3 is TGTGCCAGCAGCCCCGCCCAGGTTTATAGCAATCAGCCCCAGCATTTT. It translates to CASSPAQVYSNQPQHF.

This clonotype was counted ten times or more. The V gene is TRBV25-1, the J gene TRBJ2-7; 9 bases are shared with TRBD1. CDR1 is MGHDK and CDR2 is SYGVNS in the germline V gene. This CDR3 has 15 residues. Trimming removed 1 base from V and 5 bases from J; junction bases left unmatched: 6. The CDR3 reads CASSESYRGRDEQYF. The CDR3 bases are TGTGCCAGCAGTGAATCGTACAGGGGGCGCGACGAGCAGTACTTC.

V is TRBV19 and J is TRBJ1-6; D unresolved. Germline lookup yields CDR1 LNHDA and CDR2 SQIVND (reference sequence). V lost 6 bases and J lost 0, with 6 bases in between. CDR3 length equals 14 residues. CDR3 bases: TGTGCCAGTAGACCTAGCTCCTATAATTCACCCCTCCACTTT. It yields the protein CASRPSSYNSPLHF.

In its sample, this clonotype was seen many times. This rearrangement joins TRBV12-3 or TRBV12-4 to TRBJ1-2; D perhaps matches TRBD1 (6 bases). The CDR3 is 15 amino acids. V was clipped by 5 bases and J by 2 bases, with 15 bases between them. Written as DNA, the CDR3 is TGTGCCAGCAGTCCAAATCAGGGGCCGAACTATGGCTACACCTTC. Its translation: CASSPNQGPNYGYTF.

The chain is built from TRBV5-4 and TRBJ2-5; D uncertain. The ends were cut back, 0 bases at V and 1 base at J, with 10 bases in the middle. CDR3 size: 15 residues. Per the germline V gene, CDR1 is SGHNT and CDR2 is YYREEE (reference sequence). In DNA, the CDR3 is TGTGCCAGCAGCTTGGATTTGGGAACCCAAGAGACCCAGTACTTC. This encodes CASSLDLGTQETQYF.

This clonotype appeared a few times. The genes are TRBV14 and TRBJ2-1; D perhaps matches TRBD1 (6 bases). V gave up 0 bases and J gave up 9 bases, with 18 bases separating them. The CDR3 has 16 residues. From germline, CDR1 is SGHDN and CDR2 FVKESK. The CDR3 region is CASSQDFRQGRGEQFF. CDR3 nucleotide sequence: TGTGCCAGCAGCCAAGATTTCCGGCAGGGGAGAGGTGAGCAGTTCTTC.

Concerning this clonotype itself: A much bigger clone sits one base away, suggesting this may be a read error. The chain combines TRBV28 with TRBJ1-5, with D tentatively TRBD2 (6 bases). The DNA end favors TRBJ2-3, so the J call may be wrong. The CDR3 is made up of 14 amino acids. CDR1 and CDR2 (germline): MDHEN, SYDVKM. The DNA for the CDR3 is TGTGCCAGCAGCCCTGGCGGGGTCGATCAGCCCCAGTATTTT. Protein sequence: CASSPGGVDQPQYF.